These 5 T cell receptor beta chains were sequenced from one sample in a study of blood T cell repertoires in COVID-19. TCRdb's table, derived via immunoSEQ multiplex PCR, lists solely in-frame clones and lacks some. Of fewer than 25,000 clones in the sample, 89% were seen once. The sequencing input was peripheral blood. These receptors came from a human donor in a cohort sampled during active COVID-19.

This clone came up once. The rearrangement joins TRBV5-1 to TRBJ2-7; tentatively, D is TRBD2 (5 bases). The CDR3 has 14 amino acids. The V gene lost 3 bases and the J gene lost 3 bases, with 13 bases spanning the gap. The germline V gene has CDR1 SGHRS and CDR2 YFSETQ. CDR3 loop: CASSWTSRGYEQYF. The CDR3 DNA reads as TGCGCCAGCAGCTGGACTTCGCGTGGCTACGAGCAGTACTTC.

This clone came up once. This chain connects TRBV19 to TRBJ1-5; 9 bases fit TRBD1. The CDR3 totals 20 residues. Trimming cost V 4 bases and J 1 base; bases outside gene matches: 17. Germline CDR1 reads LNHDA; CDR2 reads SQIVND (reference sequence). CDR3 DNA sequence: TGTGCCAGTAGTACCTCCGGGACAGGGACAGGCAGGGGGAGCAATCAGCCCCAGCATTTT. The encoded protein is CASSTSGTGTGRGSNQPQHF.

This clone was seen a few times. The rearrangement uses TRBV10-1 and TRBJ2-7; a possible D gene is TRBD1 (5 bases). Per the germline V gene, CDR1 is WNHNN and CDR2 is SYGVQD (reference sequence). The length of the CDR3 is 13 residues. Trimming took 6 bases from V and 0 from J, leaving 9 bases between them. In DNA, the CDR3 is TGCGCCAGCAGCCACGACAGCTCCTACGAGCAGTACTTC. Translation: CASSHDSSYEQYF.

The rearrangement joins TRBV5-1 to TRBJ2-5; a possible D gene is TRBD1 (5 bases). There are 15 residues in the CDR3. V was trimmed by 0 bases and J by 2 bases, leaving 11 bases between them. Per the germline V gene, CDR1 is SGHRS and CDR2 is YFSETQ. In DNA form, the CDR3 reads TGCGCCAGCAGCTTGGGAGACAGAAATCAAGAGACCCAGTACTTC. This encodes CASSLGDRNQETQYF.

The rearrangement joins TRBV28 to TRBJ2-7; 12 nucleotides line up with TRBD2. CDR3 length: 13 residues. Losses at the gene ends were 6 bases for V and 5 bases for J; bases not matched to a gene: 2. Germline V lookup: CDR1 MDHEN, CDR2 SYDVKM. The CDR3 sequence: CASRTSGSHEQYF. The CDR3 DNA reads TGTGCCAGCAGGACTAGCGGGAGCCACGAGCAGTACTTC.